This T cell receptor (beta chain) was obtained from a study of blood T cells in healthy people across ages. In germline, CDR1 is SNHLY, CDR2 FYNNEI. The CDR3 runs 15 residues. The germline V and J ends were trimmed by 3 bases and 11 bases, with 22 bases remaining between them. Using a J-beta primer mix together with a sample-barcoded 5' primer, a second PCR was run for about 6 to 12 cycles. All cDNA molecules were each tagged by a template-switch adaptor with 12 random nucleotides. A single record per CDR3 protein comes from TCRdb applying MiXCR to the 5' RACE reads. The sample contains 1.2 million to 1.5 million distinct CDR3 sequences, around two fifths of which appear only once.

The sample comprised blood. This clonotype originated in a young woman in good health. The chain links TRBV2 to TRBJ2-5; no reliable D call. The CDR3 region is CASSEAGGPLNEQYF. CDR3 in DNA: TGTGCCAGCAGTGAGGCCGGTGGCCCCTTGAATGAGCAGTACTTC.